Below, 22 T cell receptor beta chains from the same sample are listed, as sequenced in a study of shared clonotypes between healthy human individuals. Sequencing used immunoSEQ multiplex PCR; TCRdb keeps in-frame clones, though not all of them. The table records 400,000 to 600,000 clones, about 96% of them present only once. Sequenced material: naive CD4+ T cells sorted from blood. As to subset: CD45RA+ positively selected. The receptors here all came from a woman aged 30 to 39 in good health.

The rearrangement joins TRBV2 to TRBJ2-1; D is uncertain. Trimming cost V 3 bases and J 3 bases, with 9 bases left between them. The CDR3 runs 14 residues. The germline V gene has CDR1 SNHLY and CDR2 FYNNEI. The CDR3 nucleotides are TGTGCCAGCAGTGATGGTTTGGGCTACAATGAGCAGTTCTTC. Its translation: CASSDGLGYNEQFF.

V gene TRBV2 combines with J gene TRBJ2-3, with 12 bases that match TRBD2. The germline V gene encodes CDR1 SNHLY and CDR2 FYNNEI. The CDR3 contains 16 residues. The V and J ends lost 6 bases and 2 bases, in that order; junction bases with no gene match: 6. As DNA, the CDR3 is TGTGCCAGCAGGAACCCTAGCGGGAGGGCCACAGATACGCAGTATTTT. This encodes CASRNPSGRATDTQYF.

This chain links TRBV4-2 with TRBJ2-7, with TRBD2 matching 7 bases. The CDR3 extends over 16 amino acids. J lost 1 base, V lost 1 base, and 7 bases had no gene match. Germline V gene lookup returns CDR1 LGHNA and CDR2 YNFKEQ. The DNA of the CDR3 is TGTGCCAGCAGCCAAGTAGTTTCAGCGGGGTCCTACGAGCAGTACTTC. Its protein product is CASSQVVSAGSYEQYF.

Only a few counts were recorded for this clone. The chain has TRBV10-1 and TRBJ1-2, with 7 bases fitting TRBD1. From germline, CDR1 is WNHNN and CDR2 SYGVQD (reference sequence). This CDR3 region has 14 residues. Germline trimming cut 6 bases from V and 5 bases from J; bases unmatched to any gene: 9. The CDR3 sequence is CASSVGTAHYGYTF. The CDR3 region has the DNA TGCGCCAGCAGCGTAGGGACAGCCCATTATGGCTACACCTTC.

Of note for this clone: The same CDR3 is also encoded by other DNA sequences in this sample. V gene TRBV28 combines with J gene TRBJ2-7; no clear D. Germline V lookup: CDR1 MDHEN, CDR2 SYDVKM. The ends were cut back, 6 bases at V and 3 bases at J, with 3 bases in the middle. This CDR3 has 10 residues. CDR3: CASSHYEQYF. The DNA for the CDR3 is TGTGCCAGCAGCCACTACGAGCAGTACTTC. Based on the CDR3 plus reference TRBV28 and TRBJ2-7, the full variable domain is DVKVTQSSRYLVKRTGEKVFLECVQDMDHENMFWYRQDPGLGLRLIYFSYDVKMKEKGDIPEGYSVSREKKERFSLILESASTNQTSMYLCASSHYEQYFGPGTRLTVT.

A word on this clone: The same CDR3 also results from other DNA sequences found in this sample. The V and J genes are TRBV6-5 and TRBJ1-1; 7 bases fit TRBD1. The ends lost 2 bases at V and 2 bases at J; junction bases unmatched: 2. The CDR3 has 14 residues. Germline CDR1 reads MNHEY; CDR2 reads SVGAGI. CDR3 nucleotides: TGTGCCAGCAGTTACGGACAGGCTAACACTGAAGCTTTCTTT. Its protein is CASSYGQANTEAFF.

The CDR3 loop is CASTRERTNTGELFF. The CDR3 region has the DNA TGTGCCAGCACCCGGGAGCGGACGAACACCGGGGAGCTGTTTTTT. The chain employs TRBV2 and TRBJ2-2; D is possibly TRBD2 (6 bases). The CDR3 length is 15 residues. V lost 7 bases, J lost 0 bases, and 12 bases lay in between. CDR1 is SNHLY and CDR2 is FYNNEI in the germline V gene. Variable domain in full (rest from reference TRBV2 and TRBJ2-2): EPEVTQTPSHQVTQMGQEVILRCVPISNHLYFYWYRQILGQKVEFLVSFYNNEISEKSEIFDDQFSVERPDGSNFTLKIRSTKLEDSAMYFCASTRERTNTGELFFGEGSRLTVL.

This clone is a singleton in its sample. Here the CDR3 DNA reads TGTGCCAGCTCACCACCAAATGGGCCAGATACGCAGTATTTT. Translated: CASSPPNGPDTQYF. This chain connects TRBV18 to TRBJ2-3; D not resolved. V lost 0 bases, J lost 4 bases, and 8 bases lay in between. Germline-derived CDR1 and CDR2 are KGHSH and LQKENI. The CDR3 has 14 amino acids.

V and J are TRBV6-5 and TRBJ2-6; D unclear. CDR3 size: 15 residues. V gave up 2 bases and J gave up 6 bases, with 11 bases separating them. Germline V gene data show CDR1 as MNHEY and CDR2 as SVGAGI. CDR3 in DNA: TGTGCCAGCAGTTACGGAGAAGGGCCGGCCAACGTCCTGACTTTC. Translated: CASSYGEGPANVLTF.

This chain connects TRBV18 to TRBJ2-7; 7 bases align to TRBD1. Per the germline V gene, CDR1 is KGHSH and CDR2 is LQKENI. The length of the CDR3 is 15 residues. V shed 0 bases, J shed 3 bases, and the junction held 5 bases outside the gene matches. Written as DNA, the CDR3 is TGTGCCAGCTCACCACCGACAGGGATTGGCTACGAGCAGTACTTC. Translated, it gives CASSPPTGIGYEQYF.

This rearrangement joins TRBV27 to TRBJ2-7; D unclear. There are 11 residues in the CDR3. V was pared by 4 bases and J by 13 bases, with 14 bases between. Germline CDR1 is MNHEY and CDR2 is SMNVEV (reference sequence). This CDR3 is CASSSRQRFYF. CDR3 DNA: TGTGCCAGCAGTTCACGACAACGGTTCTACTTC.

Written as DNA, the CDR3 is TGCGCCAGCAGCTTGGCCACAGTTAGCTCTGGGGCCAACGTCCTGACTTTC. It translates to CASSLATVSSGANVLTF. The chain joins TRBV5-1 to TRBJ2-6; the D is unclear. Looked up from germline, CDR1 is SGHRS and CDR2 is YFSETQ. This CDR3 comprises 17 residues. The V end was cut by 0 bases, the J end by 0 bases, with 10 bases between. Full variable domain (missing parts from reference TRBV5-1 and TRBJ2-6): KAGVTQTPRYLIKTRGQQVTLSCSPISGHRSVSWYQQTPGQGLQFLFEYFSETQRNKGNFPGRFSGRQFSNSRSEMNVSTLELGDSALYLCASSLATVSSGANVLTFGAGSRLTVL.

V is TRBV15 and J is TRBJ2-7; D ambiguous. Trimming pared 2 bases from V and 5 bases from J, leaving 19 bases between. The CDR3 contains 16 residues. Germline V CDR1 and CDR2: LNHNV, YYDKDF (reference sequence). The CDR3 spells CATSRLTMDARNEQYF. The CDR3 region has the DNA TGTGCCACCAGCAGACTTACTATGGACGCCCGGAACGAGCAGTACTTC.

The rearrangement links TRBV6-5 to TRBJ2-1; 9 nucleotides align to TRBD1. With 6 bases clipped from V and 5 bases from J, the junction kept 8 bases outside the gene matches. The CDR3 loop spans 15 amino acids. The germline gives CDR1 MNHEY, CDR2 SVGAGI. CDR3 sequence reads: CASRQTGTGNNEQFF. Written as DNA, the CDR3 is TGTGCCAGCAGGCAAACCGGGACAGGGAACAATGAGCAGTTCTTC.

The V call is TRBV6-6, the J call TRBJ1-2; D may be TRBD1 (6 bases). The CDR3 runs to 11 residues. V was cut by 8 bases and J by 10 bases, with 14 bases left in between. Germline-derived CDR1 and CDR2 are MNHNY and SVGAGI (reference sequence). CDR3 amino acids: CASRAGEIYTF. The CDR3 bases are TGTGCCAGCCGAGCAGGGGAAATCTACACCTTC.

CDR3 nucleotide sequence: TGCAGCGTCGGTCGGGGTCTCGCAGATACGCAGTATTTT. This translates into CSVGRGLADTQYF. The J gene is TRBJ2-3, the V gene TRBV29-1; a possible D gene is TRBD2 (5 bases). The CDR3 runs 13 residues. V was trimmed by 6 bases and J by 4 bases, leaving 14 bases between them. Germline V gene data show CDR1 as SQVTM and CDR2 as ANQGSEA.

Note on this clone: Other DNA variants within this sample encode the same CDR3. The chain is built from TRBV30 and TRBJ1-5; D unresolved. Trimming removed 1 base at V and 2 bases at J, with 9 bases between. The germline gives CDR1 GTSNPN, CDR2 SVGIG (reference sequence). This CDR3 comprises 14 residues. The DNA of the CDR3 is TGTGCCTGGAGTGGTGGCTGGGGCAATCAGCCCCAGCATTTT. Its protein is CAWSGGWGNQPQHF.

V and J are TRBV28 and TRBJ2-7; 7 bases are a match to TRBD1. Unmatched junction bases numbered 4, after V lost 6 bases and J lost 2 bases. Germline values: CDR1 MDHEN, CDR2 SYDVKM. The CDR3 consists of 13 residues. CDR3 bases: TGTGCCAGCAGAAGGGACAGAGCCTACGAGCAGTACTTC. Amino acids: CASRRDRAYEQYF.

V usage is TRBV29-1 and J usage is TRBJ2-7; TRBD1 matches at 9 bases. Germline V gene sequence: CDR1 SQVTM, CDR2 ANQGSEA. The CDR3 totals 13 residues. V shed 6 bases and J 4 bases; nucleotides not matched to a gene: 7. CDR3 nucleotide sequence: TGCAGCGTGGGTCCCGGGACAGGGTACGAGCAGTACTTC. It is translated as CSVGPGTGYEQYF.

The chain uses TRBV4-1 and TRBJ1-5, with 9 nucleotides matching TRBD1. After removal of 4 bases from V and 1 base from J, the junction contained 8 bases not matched to a gene. The CDR3 spans 17 residues. The V gene's germline CDR1 is MGHRA and CDR2 YSYEKL. The DNA for the CDR3 is TGCGCCAGCAGCCGAAGAACAGGGGGCGCGAGCAATCAGCCCCAGCATTTT. The encoded protein is CASSRRTGGASNQPQHF.

The chain employs TRBV9 and TRBJ1-5, with TRBD1 as a possible D gene (5 bases). Germline V gives CDR1 SGDLS, CDR2 YYNGEE. V lost 1 base and J lost 5, with 10 bases in between. CDR3 length equals 14 residues. The CDR3 region is CASSVTGADQPQHF. Written as DNA, the CDR3 is TGTGCCAGCAGCGTAACCGGGGCCGATCAGCCCCAGCATTTT.

This sequence joins TRBV2 and TRBJ2-1, with 11 bases aligning to TRBD2. Germline CDR1 reads SNHLY; CDR2 reads FYNNEI. This CDR3 is 15 amino acids long. The V segment lost 6 bases and the J segment 7 bases; nucleotides outside the gene matches: 8. The chain's CDR3 is CASRLAGVSINEQFF. The CDR3 DNA reads TGTGCCAGCAGACTAGCGGGAGTGAGTATAAATGAGCAGTTCTTC.